The clone carrying this TCR beta chain showed up just once. Here immunoSEQ multiplex PCR was the method, and the copy in TCRdb shows in-frame clones only, minus some. The data hold 200,000 to 300,000 clones, with around 90% observed a single time. This specimen belongs to a study of blood T cell repertoires in COVID-19. Overall study context: T cells, B-cell-depleted T cells, or PBMCs supplied cDNA or gDNA.

Trimming left V 5 bases short and J 8 bases short, with 15 bases between. The CDR3 has 13 amino acids. V usage is TRBV12-3 or TRBV12-4 and J usage is TRBJ1-2; D call uncertain. The sample was peripheral blood. The clonotype was recovered from a man aged 55 to 69 who had recovered from COVID-19. CDR3 sequence: CASSPHDSLGYTF. The CDR3 DNA sequence: TGTGCCAGCAGTCCCCATGACTCCTTAGGCTACACCTTC.